The rows below give T cell receptor beta chains drawn from one sample of a study of cytomegalovirus exposure and HLA in healthy donors. Repertoires were generated with immunoSEQ multiplex PCR, while TCRdb's copy carries only in-frame clones and drops some. The table for this sample gives approximately 100,000 clones. The sequenced sample consisted of PBMCs. The origin of the receptors is a man in his forties or fifties in good health and CMV-seronegative. The CDR3 runs from the conserved cysteine through the conserved F or W. D genes are given only for firm matches.

v_call: TRBV15
d_call: -
j_call: TRBJ1-2
cdr3_nt: TGTGCCACCAGCAGATCCAACGGCTATGGCTACACCTTC
cdr3_aa: CATSRSNGYGYTF

v_call: TRBV27
d_call: -
j_call: TRBJ2-1
cdr3_nt: TGTGCCACCAGACAGGACAGCTCCCTCGCCTACAATGAGCAGTTCTTC
cdr3_aa: CATRQDSSLAYNEQFF

v_call: TRBV6-1
d_call: TRBD1
j_call: TRBJ2-5
cdr3_nt: TGTGCCAGCAGTCGGGACAGGAGACAAGAGACCCAGTACTTC
cdr3_aa: CASSRDRRQETQYF

v_call: TRBV18
d_call: -
j_call: TRBJ2-7
cdr3_nt: TGTGCCAGCTCCCTCCTGGAGGGCTACGAGCAGTACTTC
cdr3_aa: CASSLLEGYEQYF

v_call: TRBV27
d_call: TRBD1
j_call: TRBJ1-5
cdr3_nt: TGTGCCAGCAGTCCGTACCGGGACAGGGATCATCAGCCCCAGCATTTT
cdr3_aa: CASSPYRDRDHQPQHF

v_call: TRBV5-1
d_call: -
j_call: TRBJ1-3
cdr3_nt: TGCGCCAGCAGCTTGGTACCCAGCCACAGTGGGCCTGGAAACACCATATATTTT
cdr3_aa: CASSLVPSHSGPGNTIYF

v_call: TRBV6-6
d_call: -
j_call: TRBJ1-2
cdr3_nt: TGTGCCAGCGTCGAACAGGGTATCCCTAACTATGGCTACACCTTC
cdr3_aa: CASVEQGIPNYGYTF

v_call: TRBV27
d_call: -
j_call: TRBJ2-2
cdr3_nt: TGTGCCAGCAGCCAACGGGACAGGGAGCTGTTTTTT
cdr3_aa: CASSQRDRELFF

v_call: TRBV19
d_call: -
j_call: TRBJ2-1
cdr3_nt: TGTGCCAGTAGCCCTCTTACCCCCGGTGAGCAGTTCTTC
cdr3_aa: CASSPLTPGEQFF

v_call: TRBV27
d_call: TRBD2
j_call: TRBJ2-3
cdr3_nt: TGTGCCAGCACCCAACTAGCGACTAGCACAGATACGCAGTATTTT
cdr3_aa: CASTQLATSTDTQYF

v_call: TRBV5-4
d_call: -
j_call: TRBJ2-5
cdr3_nt: TGTGCCAGCAGCTCCCCAAGGACAGAGTACCAAGAGACCCAGTACTTC
cdr3_aa: CASSSPRTEYQETQYF